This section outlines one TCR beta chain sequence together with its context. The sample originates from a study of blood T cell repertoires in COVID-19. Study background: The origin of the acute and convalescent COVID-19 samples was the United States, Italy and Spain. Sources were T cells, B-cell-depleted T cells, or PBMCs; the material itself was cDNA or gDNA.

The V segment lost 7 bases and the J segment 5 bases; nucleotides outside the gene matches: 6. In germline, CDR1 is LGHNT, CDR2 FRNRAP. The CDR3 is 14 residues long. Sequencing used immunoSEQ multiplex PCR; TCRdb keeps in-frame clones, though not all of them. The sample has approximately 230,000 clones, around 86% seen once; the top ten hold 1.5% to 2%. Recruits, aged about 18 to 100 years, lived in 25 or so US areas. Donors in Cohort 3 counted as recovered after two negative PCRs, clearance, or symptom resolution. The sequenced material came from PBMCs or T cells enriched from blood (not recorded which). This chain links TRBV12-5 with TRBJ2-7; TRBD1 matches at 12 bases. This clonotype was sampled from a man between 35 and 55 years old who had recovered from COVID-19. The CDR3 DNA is TGTGCTAGTGCCCAGGGACAGGGGGCGAACGAGCAGTACTTC. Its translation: CASAQGQGANEQYF.